A single sample is the source of the 23 T cell receptor beta chains below, sequenced in a study of ipilimumab plus nivolumab after autologous stem cell transplantation. Measured with immunoSEQ multiplex PCR; TCRdb has only the in-frame clones, and not every one. This repertoire shows approximately 10,000 clones, nearly 80% found once; its top ten account for under 10%. Material: PBMCs, obtained in a trial of ipilimumab plus nivolumab as post-transplant consolidation. The receptors stem from a male donor with diffuse large B-cell lymphoma.

The DNA of the CDR3 is TGCGCCAGCATTTTCTCCCCGGACAGCCCCCTCATCCTCTATGGCTACACCTTC. This sequence encodes CASIFSPDSPLILYGYTF. This chain joins TRBV10-1 and TRBJ1-2, with D possibly TRBD1 on 6 matching bases. The V gene lost 7 bases and the J gene lost 4 bases, with 28 bases spanning the gap. The length of the CDR3 is 18 residues. CDR1 is WNHNN, CDR2 SYGVQD, per germline (reference sequence).

This chain links TRBV10-3 with TRBJ1-6; a weak D match, TRBD1 (5 bases). The V gene lost 1 base and the J gene lost 7 bases, with 17 bases spanning the gap. Germline V CDR1 and CDR2: ENHRY, SYGVKD. CDR3 length: 17 residues. The CDR3 DNA follows: TGTGCCATCAGTGAGTGGGGGGTGATACAGACAAATTCACCCCTCCACTTT. Its protein is CAISEWGVIQTNSPLHF.

The chain links TRBV14 to TRBJ2-1, with TRBD1 matching over 8 bases. Germline CDR1 is SGHDN and CDR2 is FVKESK. Trimming removed 4 bases from V and 8 bases from J; junction bases left unmatched: 4. The CDR3 covers 13 residues. In DNA form, the CDR3 reads TGTGCCAGCAGCCGGGACAGGAGCGATGAGCAGTTCTTC. Amino acids: CASSRDRSDEQFF. Full variable domain (missing parts from reference TRBV14 and TRBJ2-1): EAGVTQFPSHSVIEKGQTVTLRCDPISGHDNLYWYRRVMGKEIKFLLHFVKESKQDESGMPNNRFLAERTGGTYSTLKVQPAELEDSGVYFCASSRDRSDEQFFGPGTRLTVL.

This clone was seen only a few times. The rearrangement links TRBV2 to TRBJ1-1; D is possibly TRBD1 (5 bases). This CDR3 has 16 amino acids. V gave up 5 bases and J gave up 3 bases, with 19 bases separating them. Germline loops: CDR1 SNHLY, CDR2 FYNNEI. The CDR3 protein is CASSSGTLGWDTEAFF. The CDR3 DNA reads TGTGCCAGCAGTAGCGGGACCCTAGGGTGGGACACTGAAGCTTTCTTT.

This clone was seen only a few times. The chain links TRBV7-6 to TRBJ1-1; a possible D gene is TRBD1 (6 bases). The CDR3 runs to 13 residues. Trimming cost V 4 bases and J 8 bases, with 14 bases left between them. The germline gives CDR1 SGHVS, CDR2 FNYEAQ. Here the CDR3 DNA reads TGTGCCAGCAGCTCCCAAAGGGGGGACGAAGCTTTCTTT. The encoded protein is CASSSQRGDEAFF.

The J gene is TRBJ2-7, the V gene TRBV4-1; 7 nucleotides align to TRBD2. This CDR3 spans 15 amino acids. The J segment lost 0 bases and the V segment lost 2 bases, leaving 4 bases of the junction unmatched. Germline CDR1 MGHRA, CDR2 YSYEKL. CDR3 loop: CASSQSGETSYEQYF. Here the CDR3 DNA reads TGCGCCAGCAGCCAAAGCGGGGAGACCTCCTACGAGCAGTACTTC.

This chain connects TRBV14 to TRBJ1-2; 12 bases fit TRBD1. Germline V gene sequence: CDR1 SGHDN, CDR2 FVKESK. With 0 bases clipped from V and 4 bases from J, the junction kept 6 bases outside the gene matches. CDR3 length: 17 amino acids. The CDR3: CASSQDGDRGRVYGYTF. The CDR3 DNA reads as TGTGCCAGCAGCCAAGATGGGGACAGGGGGCGAGTCTATGGCTACACCTTC. The whole variable domain, filled in from reference TRBV14 and TRBJ1-2, reads EAGVTQFPSHSVIEKGQTVTLRCDPISGHDNLYWYRRVMGKEIKFLLHFVKESKQDESGMPNNRFLAERTGGTYSTLKVQPAELEDSGVYFCASSQDGDRGRVYGYTFGSGTRLTVV.

V and J are TRBV7-2 and TRBJ2-7, with TRBD2 matching 8 bases. This CDR3 contains 13 residues. The trim removed 5 bases at V and 12 bases at J, leaving 12 bases unmatched. The germline CDR1 and CDR2 sequences are SGHTA and FQGNSA. The CDR3 DNA reads as TGTGCCAGCAGCGCTTCAACCCCGGGACTAGGGTACTTC. It yields the protein CASSASTPGLGYF.

The chain couples TRBV2 to TRBJ2-5, with 7 bases fitting TRBD1. This CDR3 spans 13 amino acids. V was clipped by 7 bases and J by 7 bases; unmatched bases: 9. Germline V gene lookup returns CDR1 SNHLY and CDR2 FYNNEI. The CDR3 DNA reads TGTGCCAGCAAATTGACAGGGCCCCCGACCCAGTACTTC. Its protein product is CASKLTGPPTQYF.

By share, this clone ranks as large. The gene calls are TRBV6-5 and TRBJ1-2; D ambiguous. The length of the CDR3 is 12 residues. Germline V gene sequence: CDR1 MNHEY, CDR2 SVGAGI. V lost 4 bases to trimming and J lost 4 bases, with 7 bases between them. Here the CDR3 reads CASSSGIYGYTF. DNA for the CDR3: TGTGCCAGCAGTTCGGGAATCTATGGCTACACCTTC.

The chain has TRBV5-1 and TRBJ2-2, with D tentatively TRBD1 (6 bases). This CDR3 is 16 amino acids long. The ends were cut back, 3 bases at V and 0 bases at J, with 12 bases in the middle. The germline gives CDR1 SGHRS, CDR2 YFSETQ. This chain's CDR3 is CASSWTVSTNTGELFF. Here the CDR3 DNA reads TGCGCCAGCAGCTGGACAGTCTCAACGAACACCGGGGAGCTGTTTTTT.

The chain links TRBV5-4 to TRBJ1-1; D is uncertain. There are 13 residues in the CDR3. Trimming took off 0 bases at V and 3 bases at J, with 6 bases between the two ends. In germline, CDR1 is SGHNT, CDR2 YYREEE (reference sequence). CDR3 region: CASSLEVHTEAFF. As DNA, the CDR3 is TGTGCCAGCAGCTTGGAGGTACACACTGAAGCTTTCTTT.

This clone was observed a single time. The V gene is TRBV5-4, the J gene TRBJ2-3; D tentatively reads TRBD1 or TRBD2 (6 bases each). The CDR3 has 17 residues. Germline V gene data show CDR1 as SGHNT and CDR2 as YYREEE (reference sequence). Trimming removed 0 bases at V and 4 bases at J, with 18 bases between. The chain's CDR3 is CASSLGARGVGPDTQYF. The CDR3, as DNA: TGTGCCAGCAGCTTGGGAGCGAGGGGGGTCGGGCCAGATACGCAGTATTTT. Variable domain in full (rest from reference TRBV5-4 and TRBJ2-3): ETGVTQSPTHLIKTRGQQVTLRCSSQSGHNTVSWYQQALGQGPQFIFQYYREEENGRGNFPPRFSGLQFPNYSSELNVNALELDDSALYLCASSLGARGVGPDTQYFGPGTRLTVL.

This chain connects TRBV14 to TRBJ1-2; 7 nucleotides align to TRBD1. Germline CDR1 is SGHDN and CDR2 is FVKESK. V was pared by 3 bases and J by 6 bases, with 7 bases of the junction left unmatched. The CDR3 covers 14 residues. Here the CDR3 DNA reads TGTGCCAGCAGCCAGGTCCGACAGGGTGATGGCTACACCTTC. Translating it yields CASSQVRQGDGYTF.

This clone has a handful of counts. The chain combines TRBV27 with TRBJ2-2, with TRBD1 matching 9 bases. In germline, CDR1 is MNHEY, CDR2 SMNVEV (reference sequence). V gave up 5 bases and J gave up 7 bases; unmatched junction bases: 11. The CDR3 totals 16 residues. CDR3 residues: CASSPSTGGFYGELFF. CDR3 nucleotide sequence: TGTGCCAGCAGTCCTTCGACAGGGGGGTTCTACGGGGAGCTGTTTTTT.

The chain has TRBV6-1 and TRBJ2-2; 8 bases line up with TRBD2. Germline V gene data show CDR1 as MNHNS and CDR2 as SASEGT. The CDR3 extends over 17 amino acids. J gave up 0 bases and V 2 bases, and 5 bases lay outside the gene matches. The CDR3 loop reads CASSEILLAANTGELFF. Written as DNA, the CDR3 is TGTGCCAGCAGTGAAATCTTACTAGCGGCGAACACCGGGGAGCTGTTTTTT.

Comment on this clone: The sample carries other DNA sequences with the same CDR3. CDR3 amino acids: CASSLAGQGRTDTQYF. The CDR3 bases are TGCGCCAGCAGCTTGGCGGGACAGGGGCGCACAGATACGCAGTATTTT. V usage is TRBV5-1 and J usage is TRBJ2-3; 10 bases map to TRBD1. Germline V lookup: CDR1 SGHRS, CDR2 YFSETQ. V shed 0 bases, J shed 1 base, and the junction held 2 bases outside the gene matches. This CDR3 region has 16 residues.

This chain uses TRBV4-1 with TRBJ1-5; 8 nucleotides agree with TRBD1. Per germline, CDR1 MGHRA and CDR2 YSYEKL. CDR3 length equals 15 residues. The V and J ends lost 3 bases and 3 bases, in that order; junction bases with no gene match: 4. CDR3 DNA: TGCGCCAGCAGCCACGACAGGGGCGTCAATCAGCCCCAGCATTTT. Its protein product is CASSHDRGVNQPQHF.

This clone was counted once. The genes are TRBV28 and TRBJ2-7, with 9 bases that match TRBD1. The CDR3 covers 16 residues. With V trimmed by 6 bases and J by 5 bases, 14 bases remained unmatched. Germline-derived CDR1 and CDR2 are MDHEN and SYDVKM. The CDR3 coding sequence is TGTGCCAGCAGCACCCGCCGGGGGACAGGGACTGACGAGCAGTACTTC. Encoded protein: CASSTRRGTGTDEQYF. Together with reference TRBV28 and TRBJ2-7, the CDR3 gives the full variable domain: DVKVTQSSRYLVKRTGEKVFLECVQDMDHENMFWYRQDPGLGLRLIYFSYDVKMKEKGDIPEGYSVSREKKERFSLILESASTNQTSMYLCASSTRRGTGTDEQYFGPGTRLTVT.

This clone was seen only once. V usage is TRBV27 and J usage is TRBJ2-6; 9 bases are a match to TRBD1. CDR3 length equals 18 residues. Germline CDR1 and CDR2: MNHEY and SMNVEV (reference sequence). The junction had 9 bases not matched to a gene; V was cut back by 6 bases and J by 0 bases. CDR3 sequence: CASRRRTGVPSGANVLTF. CDR3 in DNA: TGTGCCAGCAGACGCCGGACAGGGGTCCCCTCTGGGGCCAACGTCCTGACTTTC.

The table lists this clone with a count of one. This chain links TRBV30 with TRBJ1-4; D gene uncertain. V lost 0 bases and J 5 bases, leaving 13 bases between the germline ends. Germline V gene lookup returns CDR1 GTSNPN and CDR2 SVGIG (reference sequence). This CDR3 has 15 amino acids. CDR3 nucleotides: TGTGCCTGGAGTGTACTTGGGGTCCCCAATGAAAAACTGTTTTTT. The encoded protein is CAWSVLGVPNEKLFF.

The rearrangement uses TRBV13 and TRBJ2-2, with D tentatively TRBD1 (6 bases). The CDR3 runs 14 residues. In germline, CDR1 is PRHDT, CDR2 FYEKMQ (reference sequence). Trimming removed 4 bases from V and 0 bases from J, with 6 bases in between. CDR3 in amino acids: CASSWTANTGELFF. The CDR3 DNA follows: TGTGCCAGCAGCTGGACAGCGAACACCGGGGAGCTGTTTTTT.

The V call is TRBV5-5, the J call TRBJ1-6; 12 positions agree with TRBD1. Germline V lookup: CDR1 SGHKS, CDR2 YYEKEE (reference sequence). There are 20 residues in the CDR3. The trim removed 3 bases at V and 6 bases at J, leaving 16 bases unmatched. The CDR3 spells CASSSPRGTGGSSVNSPLHF. The CDR3 nucleotides read TGTGCCAGCAGCTCCCCCCGAGGGACAGGGGGCTCGAGCGTTAATTCACCCCTCCACTTT.